Listed here are 13 T cell receptor beta chains from one sample, sequenced in a study of T-cell reconstitution after alpha-beta-depleted transplantation in children. Unique molecular identifiers were incorporated during preparation of the TCRbeta library. From the PCR reads, TCRdb called clonotypes with MiXCR, one entry per CDR3 protein. The sample lists 900,000 or so distinct CDR3 sequences; roughly 15% were seen once. This specimen was PBMCs, mostly from graft donor cells, taken 360 days after TCRalphabeta/CD19-depleted stem cell transplant. These receptors were obtained from a male patient aged 10 to 17 who had a stem cell transplant for acute lymphoblastic leukemia, so the T cells may come from the graft donor.

This clonotype was detected only a few times. The CDR3 DNA is TGTGCCAGCACTAACCCGGACAGTCCCCAAGAGACCCAGTACTTC. Translating it yields CASTNPDSPQETQYF. This rearrangement joins TRBV12-3 or TRBV12-4 to TRBJ2-5, with D tentatively TRBD1 (6 bases). The ends were cut back, 7 bases at V and 1 base at J, with 16 bases in the middle. The CDR3 covers 15 residues.

This clonotype is a singleton in its sample. The chain carries TRBV29-1 and TRBJ1-5, with 11 bases lining up with TRBD1. Germline V gene lookup returns CDR1 SQVTM and CDR2 ANQGSEA. The V segment lost 6 bases and the J segment 4 bases; nucleotides outside the gene matches: 14. The CDR3 covers 17 residues. CDR3 sequence reads: CSVARTGGKGWNQPQHF. The CDR3 DNA is TGCAGCGTCGCAAGGACAGGGGGCAAAGGTTGGAATCAGCCCCAGCATTTT. Drawing the rest from reference TRBV29-1 and TRBJ1-5, the complete variable domain is SAVISQKPSRDICQRGTSLTIQCQVDSQVTMMFWYRQQPGQSLTLIATANQGSEATYESGFVIDKFPISRPNLTFSTLTVSNMSPEDSSIYLCSVARTGGKGWNQPQHFGDGTRLSIL.

The chain uses TRBV30 and TRBJ2-7; the match to TRBD1 covers 9 bases. The germline gives CDR1 GTSNPN, CDR2 SVGIG (reference sequence). Losses at the gene ends were 5 bases for V and 6 bases for J; bases not matched to a gene: 11. The CDR3 totals 14 residues. The chain's CDR3 is CAWALPGQGPEQYF. The DNA of the CDR3 is TGTGCCTGGGCTCTCCCGGGACAGGGACCCGAGCAGTACTTC.

This chain joins TRBV6-5 and TRBJ1-5; no clear D. V shed 7 bases and J shed 2 bases, with 12 bases lying between them. The CDR3 is 14 residues long. CDR1 is MNHEY, CDR2 SVGAGI, per germline. CDR3: CASTTLRGNQPQHF. CDR3 DNA: TGTGCCAGCACGACACTGAGGGGCAATCAGCCCCAGCATTTT.

This chain joins TRBV7-8 and TRBJ2-3; 9 bases agree with TRBD2. Trimming cost V 5 bases and J 4 bases; bases outside gene matches: 19. This CDR3 is 19 amino acids long. Germline lookup yields CDR1 SGHVS and CDR2 FQNEAQ. The CDR3 here is CASSPRVYRELAGPDTQYF. The CDR3 DNA reads as TGTGCCAGCAGCCCTCGGGTCTACAGGGAACTAGCGGGCCCAGATACGCAGTATTTT.

The V call is TRBV18, the J call TRBJ2-2; tentatively, D is TRBD2 (5 bases). Trimming removed 6 bases at V and 3 bases at J, with 11 bases between. This CDR3 has 14 residues. CDR1 is KGHSH, CDR2 LQKENI, per germline. The CDR3 loop is CASSEGRHTGELFF. The CDR3 coding sequence is TGTGCCAGCTCCGAGGGCAGGCACACCGGGGAGCTGTTTTTT.

This clonotype was recorded at least ten times. The gene calls are TRBV10-2 and TRBJ2-1, with 10 bases lining up with TRBD2. Germline V gene data show CDR1 as WSHSY and CDR2 as SAAADI. The CDR3 extends over 15 amino acids. V lost 11 bases and J lost 9; bases outside the gene matches: 16. In DNA, the CDR3 is TGCGCCGGGAGGCTAGCGGGAGCTAGAGCGGCTGAGCAGTTCTTC. This encodes CAGRLAGARAAEQFF.

This clonotype was picked up a small number of times. The chain carries TRBV6-1 and TRBJ2-3; 10 nucleotides agree with TRBD1. The CDR3 has 16 residues. Trimming at V came to 6 bases and at J to 5 bases, leaving 11 bases not matched to a gene. CDR1 is MNHNS and CDR2 is SASEGT in the germline V gene. As DNA, the CDR3 is TGTGCCAGCAGATGGAACGGCGGGACAGGGGAAGATACGCAGTATTTT. Translated, it gives CASRWNGGTGEDTQYF.

The CDR3 DNA reads TGTGCCAGCAGTGCGGTAGCGGGAGCTCAAGAGACCCAGTACTTC. Translating gives CASSAVAGAQETQYF. The rearrangement joins TRBV6-4 to TRBJ2-5; TRBD2 matches at 9 bases. The CDR3 totals 15 residues. The J segment lost 2 bases and the V segment lost 4 bases, leaving 5 bases of the junction unmatched. Looked up from germline, CDR1 is MRHNA and CDR2 is SNTAGT.

This clonotype has more than one count but fewer than ten. The chain is built from TRBV4-1 and TRBJ2-3; TRBD2 matches at 14 bases. Trimming cost V 5 bases and J 2 bases; bases outside gene matches: 6. The CDR3 extends over 17 amino acids. Germline V CDR1 and CDR2: MGHRA, YSYEKL. This chain's CDR3 is CASSSGLAGVFTDTQYF. The CDR3 nucleotides are TGCGCCAGCAGCTCGGGACTAGCGGGAGTATTCACAGATACGCAGTATTTT.

This clonotype appeared a few times. The chain couples TRBV11-2 to TRBJ1-2; D is ambiguous. Trimming removed 1 base from V and 3 bases from J, with 9 bases in between. CDR1 SGHAT and CDR2 FQNNGV come from the germline V gene. The CDR3 is 14 residues long. CDR3 loop: CASSLGSRDYGYTF. The CDR3 nucleotides read TGTGCCAGCAGCTTAGGGTCGAGAGACTATGGCTACACCTTC.

The chain joins TRBV12-3 or TRBV12-4 to TRBJ2-1; D is perhaps TRBD1 or TRBD2 (5 bases each). Trimming removed 8 bases at V and 5 bases at J, with 13 bases between. CDR3 length: 13 residues. Here the CDR3 reads CASGSLGDNEQFF. The CDR3 DNA follows: TGTGCCAGCGGGTCCCTGGGGGACAATGAGCAGTTCTTC.

The rearrangement uses TRBV15 and TRBJ2-6; 7 bases line up with TRBD1. There are 17 residues in the CDR3. V trimming: 3 bases; J trimming: 2 bases; junction bases outside the gene matches: 7. CDR1 and CDR2 (germline): LNHNV, YYDKDF (reference sequence). In DNA, the CDR3 is TGTGCCACCAGCAGGAGGAACAGGGGAGCTGGGGCCAACGTCCTGACTTTC. Residues: CATSRRNRGAGANVLTF.